A selection of T cell receptor beta chains follows, all from one sample in a study of cytomegalovirus exposure and HLA in healthy donors. Profiled with immunoSEQ multiplex PCR; TCRdb holds only in-frame clones, not every one. The data show about 170,000 clones, approximately 80% seen once. The specimen sequenced was PBMCs. The source of these receptors is a woman between 45 and 60 years old in good health and CMV-seropositive. Both conserved end residues are trimmed from each CDR3. A row's size may be missing; if present it is once, few, many or a size class.

j_call	clone_size	v_call	cdr3_aa
TRBJ1-5	-	TRBV7-2	ASSKMTGLGNQPQH
TRBJ2-7	-	TRBV7-8	ASSLAGEGYDQY
TRBJ2-3	-	TRBV5-1	ASSLELRGAAVTDTQY
TRBJ2-6	-	TRBV4-1	ASSQDQRVAGANVLT
TRBJ2-7	few	TRBV5-5	ASSLGLAGVEQY
TRBJ2-7	-	TRBV5-1	ASSPAVVGHEQY
TRBJ1-3	few	TRBV7-2	ASSFLQGAGGNTIY
TRBJ2-7	once	TRBV28	ASSATSRLGEQY
TRBJ2-7	-	TRBV28	ASSAPGQGDYEQY
TRBJ1-2	-	TRBV9	ASSVGGMNFYGYT
TRBJ1-1	-	TRBV7-3	ASSLGGGTEAF
TRBJ2-7	once	TRBV5-6	ASSLAGATFEQY
TRBJ2-2	-	TRBV27	ASSRHRDRGRDGELF
TRBJ2-3	-	TRBV13	ASSDRSTDTQY
TRBJ2-3	-	TRBV29-1	SATAGRGTDTQY
TRBJ2-5	-	TRBV7-7	ASSSGQGNQETQY
TRBJ1-6	-	TRBV5-1	ASSVARGQFNSPLH
TRBJ1-1	once	TRBV5-1	ASSVSLLQGMNTEAF